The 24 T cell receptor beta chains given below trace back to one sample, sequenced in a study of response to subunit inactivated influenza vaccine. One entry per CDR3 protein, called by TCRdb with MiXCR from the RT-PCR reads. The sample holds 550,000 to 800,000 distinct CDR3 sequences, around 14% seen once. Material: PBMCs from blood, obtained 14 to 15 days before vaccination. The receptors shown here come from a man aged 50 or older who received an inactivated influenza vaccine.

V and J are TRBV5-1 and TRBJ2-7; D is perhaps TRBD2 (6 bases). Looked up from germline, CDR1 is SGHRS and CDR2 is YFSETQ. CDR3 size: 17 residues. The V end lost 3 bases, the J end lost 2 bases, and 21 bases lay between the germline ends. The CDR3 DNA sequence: TGCGCCAGCAGCTATAGCGGAACCCTCACATTGGCCTACGAGCAGTACTTC. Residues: CASSYSGTLTLAYEQYF.

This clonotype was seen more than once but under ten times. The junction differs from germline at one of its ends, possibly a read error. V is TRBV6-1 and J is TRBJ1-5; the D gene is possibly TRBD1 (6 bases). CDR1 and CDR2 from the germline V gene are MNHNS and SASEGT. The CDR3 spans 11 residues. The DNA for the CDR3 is TGTGCCAGCAGCGAAGGGGGTTTTGCGCATTTT. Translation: CASSEGGFAHF.

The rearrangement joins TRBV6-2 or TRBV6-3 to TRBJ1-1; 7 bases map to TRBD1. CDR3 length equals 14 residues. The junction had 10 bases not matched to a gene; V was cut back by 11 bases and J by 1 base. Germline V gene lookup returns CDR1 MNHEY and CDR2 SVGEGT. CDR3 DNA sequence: TGTGCCGCCCGACAGGGAGAGAAGAACACTGAAGCTTTCTTT. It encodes CAARQGEKNTEAFF.

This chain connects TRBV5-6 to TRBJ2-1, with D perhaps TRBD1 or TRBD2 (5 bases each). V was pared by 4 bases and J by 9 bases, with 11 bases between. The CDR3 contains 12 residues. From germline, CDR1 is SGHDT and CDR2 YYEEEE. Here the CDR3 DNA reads TGTGCCAGCAGCCGGGGCGTGGGTGAGCAGTTCTTC. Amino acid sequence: CASSRGVGEQFF.

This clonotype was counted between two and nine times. The CDR3 coding sequence is TGTGCCAGCAGCTTAGTTACAGGGAAAGATACGCAGTATTTT. Encoded protein: CASSLVTGKDTQYF. The chain couples TRBV7-9 to TRBJ2-3, with D perhaps TRBD1 (6 bases). The CDR3 length is 14 residues. CDR1 is SEHNR, CDR2 FQNEAQ, per germline (reference sequence). V lost 1 base to trimming and J lost 5 bases, with 10 bases between them.

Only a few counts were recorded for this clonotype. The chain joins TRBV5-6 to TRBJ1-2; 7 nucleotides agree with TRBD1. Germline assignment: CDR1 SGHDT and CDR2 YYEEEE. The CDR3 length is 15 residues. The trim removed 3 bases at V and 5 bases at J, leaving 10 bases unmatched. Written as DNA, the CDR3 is TGTGCCAGCAGCTGGGGCCCGACAGGGAGATATGGCTACACCTTC. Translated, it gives CASSWGPTGRYGYTF.

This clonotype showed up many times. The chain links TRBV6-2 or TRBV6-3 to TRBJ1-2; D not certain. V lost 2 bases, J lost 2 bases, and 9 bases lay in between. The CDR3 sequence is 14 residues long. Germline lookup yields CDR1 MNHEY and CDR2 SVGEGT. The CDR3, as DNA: TGTGCCAGCAGTTACCAGCACGCCAACTATGGCTACACCTTC. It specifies CASSYQHANYGYTF.

The chain's CDR3 is CTRSPRPGTSGGATDTQYF. The CDR3, as DNA: TGTACCCGCAGCCCGAGACCCGGGACTAGCGGGGGGGCCACAGATACGCAGTATTTT. This chain links TRBV3-1 with TRBJ2-3; 16 bases agree with TRBD2. Germline loops: CDR1 LGHDT, CDR2 YNNKEL (reference sequence). The CDR3 has 19 amino acids.

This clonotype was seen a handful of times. For the CDR3, the DNA is TGCGCCAGCAGTCTGGGGTGGAATTCACCCCTCCACTTT. Residues: CASSLGWNSPLHF. The gene calls are TRBV10-2 and TRBJ1-6; D gene uncertain. CDR3 size: 13 residues. The germline V gene has CDR1 WSHSY and CDR2 SAAADI. V gave up 5 bases and J gave up 7 bases, with 9 bases separating them.

The CDR3 reads CASSVRLAGTDTQYF. In DNA form, the CDR3 reads TGTGCCAGCAGTGTTCGACTAGCGGGGACAGATACGCAGTATTTT. The V and J genes are TRBV6-1 and TRBJ2-3; 11 positions match TRBD2. The CDR3 runs 15 residues. Germline V gene data show CDR1 as MNHNS and CDR2 as SASEGT. V lost 4 bases to trimming and J lost 3 bases; unmatched junction nucleotides: 3.

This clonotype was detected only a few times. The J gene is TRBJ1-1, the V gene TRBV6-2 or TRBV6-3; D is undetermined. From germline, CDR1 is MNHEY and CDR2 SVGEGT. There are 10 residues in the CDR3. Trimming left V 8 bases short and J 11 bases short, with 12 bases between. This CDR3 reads CASGKVAAFF. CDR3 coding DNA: TGTGCCAGCGGAAAGGTGGCTGCTTTCTTT.

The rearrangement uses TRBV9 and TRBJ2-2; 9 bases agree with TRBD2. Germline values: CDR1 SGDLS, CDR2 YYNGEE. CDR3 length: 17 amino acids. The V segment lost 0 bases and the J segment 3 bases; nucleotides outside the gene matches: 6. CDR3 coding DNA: TGTGCCAGCAGCGTAGCCGCGGGGGGGCCGTACACCGGGGAGCTGTTTTTT. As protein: CASSVAAGGPYTGELFF.

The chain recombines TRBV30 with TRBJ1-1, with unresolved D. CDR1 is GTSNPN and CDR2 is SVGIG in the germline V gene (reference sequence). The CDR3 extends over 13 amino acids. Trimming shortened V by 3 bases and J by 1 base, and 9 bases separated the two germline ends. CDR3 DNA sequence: TGTGCCTGGAGGCGGAGGGAGAACACTGAAGCTTTCTTT. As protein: CAWRRRENTEAFF. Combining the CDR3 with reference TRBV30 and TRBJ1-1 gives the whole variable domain SQTIHQWPATLVQPVGSPLSLECTVEGTSNPNLYWYRQAAGRGLQLLFYSVGIGQISSEVPQNLSASRPQDRQFILSSKKLLLSDSGFYLCAWRRRENTEAFFGQGTRLTVV.

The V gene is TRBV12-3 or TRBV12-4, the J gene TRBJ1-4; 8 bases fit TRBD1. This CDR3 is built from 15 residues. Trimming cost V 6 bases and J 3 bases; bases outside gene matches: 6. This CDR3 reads CASRGVRGPNEKLFF. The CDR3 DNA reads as TGTGCCAGCAGGGGCGTCAGGGGGCCTAATGAAAAACTGTTTTTT.

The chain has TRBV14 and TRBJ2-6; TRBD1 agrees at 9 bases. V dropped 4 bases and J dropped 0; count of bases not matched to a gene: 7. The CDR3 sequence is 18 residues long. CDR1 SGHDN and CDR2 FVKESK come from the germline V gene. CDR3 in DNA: TGTGCCAGCAGCCGATGGGGACAGGGACACTCTGGGGCCAACGTCCTGACTTTC. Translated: CASSRWGQGHSGANVLTF.

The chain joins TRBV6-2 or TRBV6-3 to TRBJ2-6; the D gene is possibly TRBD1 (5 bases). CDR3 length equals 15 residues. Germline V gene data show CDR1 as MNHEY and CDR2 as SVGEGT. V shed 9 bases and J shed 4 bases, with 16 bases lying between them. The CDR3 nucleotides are TGTGCCAGTAAGCCTGCAGGGCCCGGGGCCAACGTCCTGACTTTC. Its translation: CASKPAGPGANVLTF.

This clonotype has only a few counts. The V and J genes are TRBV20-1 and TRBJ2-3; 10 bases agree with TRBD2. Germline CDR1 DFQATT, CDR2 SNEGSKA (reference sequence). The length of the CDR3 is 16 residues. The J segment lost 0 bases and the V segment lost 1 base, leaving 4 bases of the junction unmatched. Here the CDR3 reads CSARVASGSSTDTQYF. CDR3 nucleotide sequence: TGCAGTGCTAGAGTCGCTAGCGGGAGCAGCACAGATACGCAGTATTTT.

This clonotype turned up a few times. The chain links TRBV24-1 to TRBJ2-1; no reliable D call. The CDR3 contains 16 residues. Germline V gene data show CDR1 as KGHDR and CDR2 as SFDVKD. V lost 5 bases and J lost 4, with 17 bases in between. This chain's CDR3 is CATSGLGEREYNEQFF. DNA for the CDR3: TGTGCCACCAGTGGCCTAGGCGAGCGCGAATACAATGAGCAGTTCTTC.

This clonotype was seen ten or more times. In DNA form, the CDR3 reads TGCGCCAGCGGGCCCAGGACATCGAACACCGGGGAGCTGTTTTTT. The encoded protein is CASGPRTSNTGELFF. The J gene is TRBJ2-2, the V gene TRBV5-1; TRBD1 might be the D (5 bases). V gave up 7 bases and J gave up 0 bases, with 13 bases separating them. Germline loops: CDR1 SGHRS, CDR2 YFSETQ. This CDR3 contains 15 residues.

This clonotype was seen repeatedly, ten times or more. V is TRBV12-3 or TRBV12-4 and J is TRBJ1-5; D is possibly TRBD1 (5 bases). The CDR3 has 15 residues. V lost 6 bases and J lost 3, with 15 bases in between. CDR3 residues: CASSPGSMNNQPQHF. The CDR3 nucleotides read TGTGCCAGCAGCCCAGGGAGCATGAACAATCAGCCCCAGCATTTT.

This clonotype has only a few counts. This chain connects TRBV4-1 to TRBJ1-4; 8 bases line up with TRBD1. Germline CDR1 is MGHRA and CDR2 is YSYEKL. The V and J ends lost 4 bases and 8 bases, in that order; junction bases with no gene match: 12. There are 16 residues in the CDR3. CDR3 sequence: CASSPKIPGGSEKLFF. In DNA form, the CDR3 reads TGCGCCAGCAGCCCAAAGATACCAGGGGGCTCGGAAAAACTGTTTTTT.

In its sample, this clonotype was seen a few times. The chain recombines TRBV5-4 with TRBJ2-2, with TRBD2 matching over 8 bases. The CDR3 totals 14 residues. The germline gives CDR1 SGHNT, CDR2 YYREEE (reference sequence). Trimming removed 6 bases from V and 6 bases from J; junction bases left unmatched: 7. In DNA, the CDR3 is TGTGCCAGCACCTCGGGGGGGGGAGCCGGGGAGCTGTTTTTT. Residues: CASTSGGGAGELFF.

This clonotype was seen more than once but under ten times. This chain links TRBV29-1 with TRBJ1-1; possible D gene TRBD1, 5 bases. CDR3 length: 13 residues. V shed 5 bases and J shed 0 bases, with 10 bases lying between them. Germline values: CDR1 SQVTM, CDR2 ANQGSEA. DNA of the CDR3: TGCAGCGTTCTCCGGGACGTGAACACTGAAGCTTTCTTT. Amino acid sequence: CSVLRDVNTEAFF.

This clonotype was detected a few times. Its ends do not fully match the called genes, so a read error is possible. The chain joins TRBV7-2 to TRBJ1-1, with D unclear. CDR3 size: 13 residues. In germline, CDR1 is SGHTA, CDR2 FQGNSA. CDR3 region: CANSLLGRTEAFF. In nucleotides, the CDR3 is TGTGCCAACAGCCTTCTTGGACGGACTGAAGCTTTCTTT.